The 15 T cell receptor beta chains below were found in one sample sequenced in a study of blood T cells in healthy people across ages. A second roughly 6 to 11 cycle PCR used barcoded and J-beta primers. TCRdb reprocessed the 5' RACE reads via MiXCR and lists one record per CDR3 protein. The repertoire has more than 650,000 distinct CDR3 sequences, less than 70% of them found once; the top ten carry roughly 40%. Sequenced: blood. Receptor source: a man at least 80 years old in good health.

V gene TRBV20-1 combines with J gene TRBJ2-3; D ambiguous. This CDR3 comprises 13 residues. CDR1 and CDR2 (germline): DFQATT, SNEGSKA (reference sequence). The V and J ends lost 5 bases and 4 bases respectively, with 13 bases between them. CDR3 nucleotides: TGCAGTGCTGAAAGACCTCAGGCAGATACGCAGTATTTT. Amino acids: CSAERPQADTQYF.

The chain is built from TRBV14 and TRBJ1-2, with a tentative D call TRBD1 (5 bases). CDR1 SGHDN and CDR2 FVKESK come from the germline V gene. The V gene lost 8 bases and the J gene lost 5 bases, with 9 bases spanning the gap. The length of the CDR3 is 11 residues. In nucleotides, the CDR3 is TGTGCCAGCGCCGGGGGGTATGGCTACACCTTC. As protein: CASAGGYGYTF.

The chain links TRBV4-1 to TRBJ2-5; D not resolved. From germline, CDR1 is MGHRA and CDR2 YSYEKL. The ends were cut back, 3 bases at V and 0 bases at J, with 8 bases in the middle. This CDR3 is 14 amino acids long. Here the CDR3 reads CASSHLDYQETQYF. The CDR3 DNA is TGCGCCAGCAGCCACCTAGACTACCAAGAGACCCAGTACTTC.

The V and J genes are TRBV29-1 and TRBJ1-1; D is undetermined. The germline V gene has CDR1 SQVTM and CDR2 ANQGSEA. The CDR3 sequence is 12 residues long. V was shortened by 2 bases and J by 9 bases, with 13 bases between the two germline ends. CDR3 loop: CSVEPSPAQAFF. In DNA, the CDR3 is TGCAGCGTTGAACCTTCGCCAGCGCAAGCTTTCTTT. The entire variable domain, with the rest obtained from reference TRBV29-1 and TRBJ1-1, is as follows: SAVISQKPSRDICQRGTSLTIQCQVDSQVTMMFWYRQQPGQSLTLIATANQGSEATYESGFVIDKFPISRPNLTFSTLTVSNMSPEDSSIYLCSVEPSPAQAFFGQGTRLTVV.

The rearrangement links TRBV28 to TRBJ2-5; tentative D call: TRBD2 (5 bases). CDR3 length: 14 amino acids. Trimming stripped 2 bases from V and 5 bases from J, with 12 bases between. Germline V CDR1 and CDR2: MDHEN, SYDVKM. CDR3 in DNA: TGTGCCAGCAGTTTAAACTTAGCGCGTGAGACCCAGTACTTC. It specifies CASSLNLARETQYF.

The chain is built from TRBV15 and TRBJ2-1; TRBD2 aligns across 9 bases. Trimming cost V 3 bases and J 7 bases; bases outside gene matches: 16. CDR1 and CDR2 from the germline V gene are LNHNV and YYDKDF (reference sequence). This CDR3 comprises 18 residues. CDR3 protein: CATSSRQGIAGELNEQFF. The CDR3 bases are TGTGCCACCAGCAGTCGACAGGGCATAGCGGGAGAGCTGAATGAGCAGTTCTTC. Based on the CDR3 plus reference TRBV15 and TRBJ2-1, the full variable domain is DAMVIQNPRYQVTQFGKPVTLSCSQTLNHNVMYWYQQKSSQAPKLLFHYYDKDFNNEADTPDNFQSRRPNTSFCFLDIRSPGLGDTAMYLCATSSRQGIAGELNEQFFGPGTRLTVL.

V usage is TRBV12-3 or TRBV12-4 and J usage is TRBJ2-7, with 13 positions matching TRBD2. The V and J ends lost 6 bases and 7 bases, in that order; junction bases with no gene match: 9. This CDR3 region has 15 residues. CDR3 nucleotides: TGTGCCAGCAGCCCCGGGACTAGCGGGACGAATGAGCAGTACTTC. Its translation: CASSPGTSGTNEQYF.

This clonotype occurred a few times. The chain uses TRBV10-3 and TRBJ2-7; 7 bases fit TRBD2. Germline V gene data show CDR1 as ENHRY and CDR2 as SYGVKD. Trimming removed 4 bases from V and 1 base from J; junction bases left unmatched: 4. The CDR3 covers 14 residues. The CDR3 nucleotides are TGTGCCATCAGTGTGGGAGGGGAGTCCTACGAGCAGTACTTC. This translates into CAISVGGESYEQYF.

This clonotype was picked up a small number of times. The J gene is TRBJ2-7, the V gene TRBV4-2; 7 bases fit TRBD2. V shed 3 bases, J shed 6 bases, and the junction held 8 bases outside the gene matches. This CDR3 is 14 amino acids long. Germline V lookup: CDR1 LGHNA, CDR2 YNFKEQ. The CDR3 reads CASSQAGLVSEQYF. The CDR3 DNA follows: TGTGCCAGCAGCCAGGCCGGACTAGTTTCCGAGCAGTACTTC.

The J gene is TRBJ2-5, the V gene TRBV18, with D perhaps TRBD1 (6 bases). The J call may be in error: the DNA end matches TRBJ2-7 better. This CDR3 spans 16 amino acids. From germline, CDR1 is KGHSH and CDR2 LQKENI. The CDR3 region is CASSPRGARGDYEQYF. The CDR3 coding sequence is TGTGCCAGCTCACCACGGGGCGCCAGGGGAGACTACGAGCAGTACTTC.

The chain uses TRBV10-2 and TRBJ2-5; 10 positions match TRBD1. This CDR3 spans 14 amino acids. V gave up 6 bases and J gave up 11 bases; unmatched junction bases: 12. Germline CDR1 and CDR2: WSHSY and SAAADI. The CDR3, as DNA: TGCGCCAGCAGAGGACAGGGGGACTACGGTGAGCAGTACTTC. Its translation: CASRGQGDYGEQYF.

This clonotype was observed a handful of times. CDR3 amino acids: CSVLMGGYTF. The CDR3 bases are TGCAGCGTTTTGATGGGTGGCTACACCTTC. The chain links TRBV29-1 to TRBJ1-2; D ambiguous. Germline V gives CDR1 SQVTM, CDR2 ANQGSEA. CDR3 length: 10 amino acids. Trimming pared 5 bases from V and 7 bases from J, leaving 8 bases between.

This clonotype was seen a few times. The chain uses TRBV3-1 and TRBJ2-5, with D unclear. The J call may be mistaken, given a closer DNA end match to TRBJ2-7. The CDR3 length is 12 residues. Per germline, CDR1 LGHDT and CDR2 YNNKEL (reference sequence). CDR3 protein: CASSQPGREQYF. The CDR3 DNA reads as TGTGCCAGCAGCCAGCCTGGGCGCGAGCAGTACTTC.

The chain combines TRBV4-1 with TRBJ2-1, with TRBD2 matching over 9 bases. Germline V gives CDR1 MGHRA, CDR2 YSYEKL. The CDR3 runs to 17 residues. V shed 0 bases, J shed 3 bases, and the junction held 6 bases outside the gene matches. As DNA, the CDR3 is TGCGCCAGCAGCCAAGAAGGTAGCGGGAGTTTCTACAATGAGCAGTTCTTC. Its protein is CASSQEGSGSFYNEQFF.

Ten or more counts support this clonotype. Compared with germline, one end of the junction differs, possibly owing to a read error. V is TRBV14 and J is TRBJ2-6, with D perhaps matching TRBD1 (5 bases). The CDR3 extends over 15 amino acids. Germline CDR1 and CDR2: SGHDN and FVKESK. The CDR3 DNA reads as TGCGCCAGCAGCCAAGTAGGGGCTGGGGCCAACGTCCTGACTTTC. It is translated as CASSQVGAGANVLTF.